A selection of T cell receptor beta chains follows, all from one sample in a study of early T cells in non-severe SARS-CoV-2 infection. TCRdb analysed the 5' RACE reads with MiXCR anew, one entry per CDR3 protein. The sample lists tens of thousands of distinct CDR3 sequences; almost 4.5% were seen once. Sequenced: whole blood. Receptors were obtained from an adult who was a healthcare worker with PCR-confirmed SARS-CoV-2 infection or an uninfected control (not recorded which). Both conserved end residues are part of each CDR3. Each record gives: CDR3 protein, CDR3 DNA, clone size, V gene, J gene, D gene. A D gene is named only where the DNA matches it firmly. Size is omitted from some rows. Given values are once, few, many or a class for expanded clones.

CDR3aa: CASSSTVNTEAFF
CDR3nt: TGTGCCAGCAGCTCGACAGTGAACACTGAAGCTTTCTTT
abundance: many
v_gene: TRBV7-2
j_gene: TRBJ1-1
d_gene: NA

CDR3aa: CASSKVLDSTPILSGANVLTF
CDR3nt: TGTGCCAGCAGCAAAGTGCTCGACAGTACCCCGATTCTCTCTGGGGCCAACGTCCTGACTTTC
abundance: many
v_gene: TRBV21-1
j_gene: TRBJ2-6
d_gene: NA

CDR3aa: CASSPDGKNIQYF
CDR3nt: TGTGCCAGCAGCCCGGACGGCAAAAACATTCAGTACTTC
abundance: many
v_gene: TRBV7-9
j_gene: TRBJ2-4
d_gene: NA

CDR3aa: CASSRRDRNTGELFF
CDR3nt: TGTGCCAGCAGCCGCCGGGACAGGAACACCGGGGAGCTGTTTTTT
abundance: many
v_gene: TRBV3-1
j_gene: TRBJ2-2
d_gene: TRBD1

CDR3aa: CASTALKGRGATDTQYF
CDR3nt: TGTGCCAGCACCGCGCTTAAGGGGCGAGGGGCCACAGATACGCAGTATTTT
abundance: many
v_gene: TRBV12-3/TRBV12-4
j_gene: TRBJ2-3
d_gene: NA

CDR3aa: CAISATGTEGGYEQYF
CDR3nt: TGTGCCATCAGTGCCACCGGCACCGAGGGTGGCTACGAGCAGTACTTC
abundance: many
v_gene: TRBV10-3
j_gene: TRBJ2-7
d_gene: NA

CDR3aa: CASSSSPLAGGAQQFF
CDR3nt: TGTGCCAGCAGTAGTTCGCCCCTAGCGGGGGGCGCCCAGCAGTTCTTC
abundance: many
v_gene: TRBV12-3/TRBV12-4
j_gene: TRBJ2-1
d_gene: TRBD2

CDR3aa: CSAPNSGGPGELFF
CDR3nt: TGCAGTGCTCCAAATTCGGGTGGTCCCGGGGAGCTGTTTTTT
abundance: many
v_gene: TRBV20-1
j_gene: TRBJ2-2
d_gene: NA

CDR3aa: CASSGTSSTQETQYF
CDR3nt: TGTGCCAGCAGCGGGACTAGCAGTACCCAAGAGACCCAGTACTTC
abundance: many
v_gene: TRBV7-6
j_gene: TRBJ2-5
d_gene: TRBD2

CDR3aa: CASSLRPQGNSPLHF
CDR3nt: TGTGCCAGCAGCTTACGTCCGCAGGGGAATTCACCCCTCCACTTT
abundance: NA
v_gene: TRBV7-3
j_gene: TRBJ1-6
d_gene: NA

CDR3aa: CASSADRRNTEAFF
CDR3nt: TGTGCCAGCAGTGCAGACAGGAGGAACACTGAAGCTTTCTTT
abundance: once
v_gene: TRBV12-3/TRBV12-4
j_gene: TRBJ1-1
d_gene: NA

CDR3aa: CSARDRSNSPLHF
CDR3nt: TGCAGTGCTAGGGACAGGAGTAATTCACCCCTCCACTTT
abundance: many
v_gene: TRBV20-1
j_gene: TRBJ1-6
d_gene: TRBD1

CDR3aa: CATRAGANTGELFF
CDR3nt: TGTGCCACCAGGGCAGGGGCGAACACCGGGGAGCTGTTTTTT
abundance: many
v_gene: TRBV24-1
j_gene: TRBJ2-2
d_gene: NA

CDR3aa: CASSFGTGANYGYTF
CDR3nt: TGTGCCAGCAGCTTTGGGACAGGAGCTAACTATGGCTACACCTTC
abundance: many
v_gene: TRBV5-4
j_gene: TRBJ1-2
d_gene: TRBD1

CDR3aa: CASSSPLSNQPQHF
CDR3nt: TGTGCCAGCAGCTCCCCGCTTAGCAATCAGCCCCAGCATTTT
abundance: many
v_gene: TRBV7-9
j_gene: TRBJ1-5
d_gene: NA

CDR3aa: CASRTRQLLSTDTQYF
CDR3nt: TGTGCCAGCAGAACAAGACAGTTACTAAGCACAGATACGCAGTATTTT
abundance: NA
v_gene: TRBV2
j_gene: TRBJ2-3
d_gene: NA

CDR3aa: CASSSAGTVYGYTF
CDR3nt: TGTGCCAGCAGTTCAGCCGGGACAGTATATGGCTACACCTTC
abundance: many
v_gene: TRBV6-5
j_gene: TRBJ1-2
d_gene: TRBD1

CDR3aa: CASSLGGSGTQYF
CDR3nt: TGTGCCAGCAGCTTAGGAGGGTCGGGGACCCAGTACTTC
abundance: many
v_gene: TRBV11-3
j_gene: TRBJ2-5
d_gene: NA

CDR3aa: CASSSLRGGWTKNIQYF
CDR3nt: TGTGCCAGCAGTTCCCTTAGGGGCGGGTGGACCAAAAACATTCAGTACTTC
abundance: many
v_gene: TRBV6-5
j_gene: TRBJ2-4
d_gene: NA

CDR3aa: CASSYSMGAYEQYF
CDR3nt: TGTGCCAGCAGTTACTCGATGGGGGCTTACGAGCAGTACTTC
abundance: NA
v_gene: TRBV6-2/TRBV6-3
j_gene: TRBJ2-7
d_gene: NA

CDR3aa: CASSLAGAVGSPLHF
CDR3nt: TGTGCCAGCAGCTTAGCGGGGGCAGTGGGTTCACCCCTCCACTTT
abundance: many
v_gene: TRBV7-2
j_gene: TRBJ1-6
d_gene: NA

CDR3aa: CASSLATSGSNEQFF
CDR3nt: TGTGCCAGCAGTTTAGCGACTAGCGGGAGCAATGAGCAGTTCTTC
abundance: many
v_gene: TRBV28
j_gene: TRBJ2-1
d_gene: TRBD2

CDR3aa: CASSLGLAGGSFNEQFF
CDR3nt: TGTGCCAGCAGTTTAGGGCTAGCGGGGGGCTCCTTCAATGAGCAGTTCTTC
abundance: few
v_gene: TRBV28
j_gene: TRBJ2-1
d_gene: TRBD2